Listed below are T cell receptor beta chains from one sample, sequenced in a study of cytomegalovirus exposure and HLA in healthy donors. Here immunoSEQ multiplex PCR was the method, and the copy in TCRdb shows in-frame clones only, minus some. The table includes fewer than 150,000 clones, roughly four fifths detected once. The source material was PBMCs. These receptors were taken from a male donor in good health and CMV-seronegative. Both conserved end residues are part of each CDR3. D genes are given only for firm matches. Clone size, where shown, is once, few, many, or a class for clones that have expanded.

cdr3_aa: CASTALGLNYGYTF
cdr3_nt: TGTGCCAGCACCGCCTTGGGGCTGAACTATGGCTACACCTTC
cdr3_length: 14
j_call: TRBJ1-2
v_call: TRBV28
clone_size: .
d_call: .

cdr3_aa: CASTVSYEQYF
cdr3_nt: TGTGCCAGCACCGTCAGCTACGAGCAGTACTTC
cdr3_length: 11
j_call: TRBJ2-7
v_call: TRBV2
clone_size: .
d_call: .

cdr3_aa: CASSLNRGGNQPQHF
cdr3_nt: TGTGCCAGCAGCTTGAACAGGGGAGGCAATCAGCCCCAGCATTTT
cdr3_length: 15
j_call: TRBJ1-5
v_call: TRBV5-8
clone_size: .
d_call: TRBD1

cdr3_aa: CASSLLGQGISEQYF
cdr3_nt: TGTGCCAGCAGCTTATTGGGACAGGGGATTAGCGAGCAGTACTTC
cdr3_length: 15
j_call: TRBJ2-7
v_call: TRBV7-8
clone_size: few
d_call: TRBD1

cdr3_aa: CASSLETGRNQPQHF
cdr3_nt: TGCGCCAGCAGCTTGGAGACAGGGCGCAATCAGCCCCAGCATTTT
cdr3_length: 15
j_call: TRBJ1-5
v_call: TRBV5-1
clone_size: .
d_call: TRBD1

cdr3_aa: CASGGQFPGTEAFF
cdr3_nt: TGTGCCAGCGGCGGACAGTTTCCGGGTACTGAAGCTTTCTTT
cdr3_length: 14
j_call: TRBJ1-1
v_call: TRBV2
clone_size: .
d_call: .

cdr3_aa: CASSPGLPGGETQYF
cdr3_nt: TGTGCCAGCAGCCCGGGACTACCTGGAGGAGAGACCCAGTACTTC
cdr3_length: 15
j_call: TRBJ2-5
v_call: TRBV9
clone_size: few
d_call: TRBD2

cdr3_aa: CASSDRTNYEQYF
cdr3_nt: TGTGCCAGCAGTGACAGGACCAACTACGAGCAGTACTTC
cdr3_length: 13
j_call: TRBJ2-7
v_call: TRBV6-5
clone_size: .
d_call: .

cdr3_aa: CASSRQGDSYGYTF
cdr3_nt: TGCGCCAGCAGCCGACAGGGGGATAGCTATGGCTACACCTTC
cdr3_length: 14
j_call: TRBJ1-2
v_call: TRBV5-1
clone_size: .
d_call: TRBD1

cdr3_aa: CASSAGLNTDTQYF
cdr3_nt: TGTGCCAGCAGTGCGGGACTCAACACAGATACGCAGTATTTT
cdr3_length: 14
j_call: TRBJ2-3
v_call: TRBV6-5
clone_size: .
d_call: .

cdr3_aa: CASSFTGEEQYF
cdr3_nt: TGTGCCAGCAGTTTCACAGGGGAAGAGCAGTACTTC
cdr3_length: 12
j_call: TRBJ2-7
v_call: TRBV28
clone_size: .
d_call: TRBD1

cdr3_aa: CASGPDRGDMEEKLFF
cdr3_nt: TGTGCTAGTGGTCCGGACAGGGGGGATATGGAGGAAAAACTGTTTTTT
cdr3_length: 16
j_call: TRBJ1-4
v_call: TRBV12-5
clone_size: .
d_call: TRBD1

cdr3_aa: CASRGTDIEQETQYF
cdr3_nt: TGTGCCAGCAGAGGGACAGATATTGAGCAAGAGACCCAGTACTTC
cdr3_length: 15
j_call: TRBJ2-5
v_call: TRBV6-5
clone_size: few
d_call: TRBD1

cdr3_aa: CASSVGTGKFQPQHF
cdr3_nt: TGTGCCAGCAGTGTCGGGACAGGGAAGTTTCAGCCCCAGCATTTT
cdr3_length: 15
j_call: TRBJ1-5
v_call: TRBV2
clone_size: once
d_call: TRBD1

cdr3_aa: CATSIQLGDSAGNTIYF
cdr3_nt: TGTGCCACCAGCATCCAACTTGGGGACTCAGCTGGAAACACCATATATTTT
cdr3_length: 17
j_call: TRBJ1-3
v_call: TRBV15
clone_size: .
d_call: .

cdr3_aa: CASSLGRGFVGYTF
cdr3_nt: TGTGCCAGCTCTTTGGGGCGAGGTTTCGTTGGCTACACCTTC
cdr3_length: 14
j_call: TRBJ1-2
v_call: TRBV14
clone_size: .
d_call: .

cdr3_aa: CATSTQGSREQYF
cdr3_nt: TGTGCCACCAGCACTCAGGGTTCTCGCGAGCAGTACTTC
cdr3_length: 13
j_call: TRBJ2-7
v_call: TRBV15
clone_size: .
d_call: .

cdr3_aa: CASSPPEGVESEQYF
cdr3_nt: TGTGCCAGCAGCCCCCCCGAGGGTGTGGAATCCGAGCAGTACTTC
cdr3_length: 15
j_call: TRBJ2-7
v_call: TRBV4-2
clone_size: .
d_call: .

cdr3_aa: CAWSVRGGTAYGYTF
cdr3_nt: TGTGCCTGGAGTGTTAGGGGTGGGACAGCATATGGCTACACCTTC
cdr3_length: 15
j_call: TRBJ1-2
v_call: TRBV30
clone_size: .
d_call: TRBD1

cdr3_aa: CASSGRTSGSEQYF
cdr3_nt: TGTGCCAGCAGTGGCAGGACTAGCGGGAGCGAGCAGTACTTC
cdr3_length: 14
j_call: TRBJ2-7
v_call: TRBV27
clone_size: .
d_call: TRBD2

cdr3_aa: CASSPGPTVVMNTEAFF
cdr3_nt: TGTGCCAGCAGTCCAGGACCGACAGTGGTTATGAACACTGAAGCTTTCTTT
cdr3_length: 17
j_call: TRBJ1-1
v_call: TRBV9
clone_size: .
d_call: .

cdr3_aa: CATSRDLAGGYNEQFF
cdr3_nt: TGTGCCACCAGCAGAGATCTAGCGGGGGGCTACAATGAGCAGTTCTTC
cdr3_length: 16
j_call: TRBJ2-1
v_call: TRBV15
clone_size: .
d_call: TRBD2

cdr3_aa: CASSLEGPLAQYF
cdr3_nt: TGTGCCAGCAGCTTAGAAGGACCTCTAGCCCAGTACTTC
cdr3_length: 13
j_call: TRBJ2-7
v_call: TRBV7-8
clone_size: .
d_call: .

cdr3_aa: CASSESDFSGPYEQYF
cdr3_nt: TGTGCCAGCAGTGAAAGTGATTTTAGCGGCCCCTACGAGCAGTACTTC
cdr3_length: 16
j_call: TRBJ2-7
v_call: TRBV2
clone_size: .
d_call: .

cdr3_aa: CASSGTGVEQYF
cdr3_nt: TGTGCCAGCAGCGGAACAGGGGTCGAGCAGTACTTC
cdr3_length: 12
j_call: TRBJ2-7
v_call: TRBV5-6
clone_size: .
d_call: TRBD1

cdr3_aa: CASRSGDSALYEQYF
cdr3_nt: TGTGCCAGCAGGTCCGGGGACTCGGCACTTTACGAGCAGTACTTC
cdr3_length: 15
j_call: TRBJ2-7
v_call: TRBV27
clone_size: .
d_call: .

cdr3_aa: CASSLAHSGSSYNEQFF
cdr3_nt: TGTGCCAGCAGCTTAGCGCACAGCGGGAGCTCCTACAATGAGCAGTTCTTC
cdr3_length: 17
j_call: TRBJ2-1
v_call: TRBV7-2
clone_size: .
d_call: TRBD2

cdr3_aa: CASSMTSGSYEQYF
cdr3_nt: TGTGCCAGCAGTATGACTAGCGGGAGTTACGAGCAGTACTTC
cdr3_length: 14
j_call: TRBJ2-7
v_call: TRBV9
clone_size: .
d_call: TRBD2

cdr3_aa: CASSYSQGDYNEQFF
cdr3_nt: TGTGCCAGCAGTTACAGTCAGGGGGACTACAATGAGCAGTTCTTC
cdr3_length: 15
j_call: TRBJ2-1
v_call: TRBV6-5
clone_size: few
d_call: TRBD1

cdr3_aa: CASSGQMNTEAFF
cdr3_nt: TGTGCCAGCAGCGGACAGATGAACACTGAAGCTTTCTTT
cdr3_length: 13
j_call: TRBJ1-1
v_call: TRBV27
clone_size: .
d_call: .

cdr3_aa: CASSLGLAGADEQFF
cdr3_nt: TGTGCCAGTAGCCTCGGTCTAGCGGGAGCAGATGAGCAGTTCTTC
cdr3_length: 15
j_call: TRBJ2-1
v_call: TRBV19
clone_size: .
d_call: TRBD2

cdr3_aa: CASRLAMGDFATNEKLFF
cdr3_nt: TGTGCAAGTCGCTTAGCGATGGGGGACTTCGCAACTAATGAAAAACTGTTTTTT
cdr3_length: 18
j_call: TRBJ1-4
v_call: TRBV12-2
clone_size: .
d_call: .

cdr3_aa: CASILGQGRYEQYF
cdr3_nt: TGTGCCAGCATCCTCGGACAGGGGCGGTACGAGCAGTACTTC
cdr3_length: 14
j_call: TRBJ2-7
v_call: TRBV28
clone_size: .
d_call: TRBD1

cdr3_aa: CASSLWAPQETQYF
cdr3_nt: TGTGCCAGCAGCTTATGGGCCCCCCAAGAGACCCAGTACTTC
cdr3_length: 14
j_call: TRBJ2-5
v_call: TRBV13
clone_size: .
d_call: .

cdr3_aa: CSVIVAATEAFF
cdr3_nt: TGCAGCGTTATTGTGGCGGCCACTGAAGCTTTCTTT
cdr3_length: 12
j_call: TRBJ1-1
v_call: TRBV29-1
clone_size: few
d_call: .

cdr3_aa: CASRAASEAYEQYF
cdr3_nt: TGCGCCAGCAGGGCAGCTAGCGAAGCCTACGAGCAGTACTTC
cdr3_length: 14
j_call: TRBJ2-7
v_call: TRBV5-1
clone_size: .
d_call: .

cdr3_aa: CASSQLAGGGDTQYF
cdr3_nt: TGCGCCAGCAGCCAGTTAGCGGGAGGGGGAGATACGCAGTATTTT
cdr3_length: 15
j_call: TRBJ2-3
v_call: TRBV5-1
clone_size: .
d_call: TRBD2

cdr3_aa: CATGVSGISSYNEQFF
cdr3_nt: TGTGCCACCGGGGTCAGCGGAATCAGCTCCTACAATGAGCAGTTCTTC
cdr3_length: 16
j_call: TRBJ2-1
v_call: TRBV15
clone_size: .
d_call: .

cdr3_aa: CASSLLIGDMDEQYF
cdr3_nt: TGTGCCAGCAGTTTACTAATCGGGGACATGGACGAGCAGTACTTC
cdr3_length: 15
j_call: TRBJ2-7
v_call: TRBV28
clone_size: .
d_call: .

cdr3_aa: CASSLGRTGQETQYF
cdr3_nt: TGTGCCAGCAGCTTGGGCCGGACAGGGCAAGAGACCCAGTACTTC
cdr3_length: 15
j_call: TRBJ2-5
v_call: TRBV5-6
clone_size: few
d_call: TRBD1

cdr3_aa: CASSVGSGYAEKLFF
cdr3_nt: TGTGCCAGCAGCGTAGGTTCGGGTTATGCTGAAAAACTGTTTTTT
cdr3_length: 15
j_call: TRBJ1-4
v_call: TRBV9
clone_size: .
d_call: .

cdr3_aa: CASSSNGETQYF
cdr3_nt: TGTGCCAGCAGCTCGAATGGCGAGACCCAGTACTTC
cdr3_length: 12
j_call: TRBJ2-5
v_call: TRBV7-6
clone_size: few
d_call: .

cdr3_aa: CAIIREPGGELFF
cdr3_nt: TGCGCCATCATAAGGGAGCCCGGTGGGGAGCTGTTTTTT
cdr3_length: 13
j_call: TRBJ2-2
v_call: TRBV10-3
clone_size: .
d_call: .

cdr3_aa: CASSLLVHYLTDTQYF
cdr3_nt: TGTGCCAGCAGCCTTTTAGTGCACTATCTCACAGATACGCAGTATTTT
cdr3_length: 16
j_call: TRBJ2-3
v_call: TRBV21-1
clone_size: .
d_call: .

cdr3_aa: CASSLSSSYEQYF
cdr3_nt: TGTGCCAGCAGTTTATCCAGCTCCTACGAGCAGTACTTC
cdr3_length: 13
j_call: TRBJ2-7
v_call: TRBV28
clone_size: .
d_call: .

cdr3_aa: CASSLRQPNTGELFF
cdr3_nt: TGTGCCAGCAGCCTCAGACAGCCCAACACCGGGGAGCTGTTTTTT
cdr3_length: 15
j_call: TRBJ2-2
v_call: TRBV7-9
clone_size: .
d_call: .

cdr3_aa: CASSKREVRGAREQYF
cdr3_nt: TGTGCCAGCAGCAAACGGGAGGTCCGAGGAGCCCGCGAGCAGTACTTC
cdr3_length: 16
j_call: TRBJ2-7
v_call: TRBV21-1
clone_size: once
d_call: .

cdr3_aa: CASSPEPVLYEQYF
cdr3_nt: TGTGCCAGCTCACCCGAGCCCGTACTCTACGAGCAGTACTTC
cdr3_length: 14
j_call: TRBJ2-7
v_call: TRBV18
clone_size: .
d_call: .

cdr3_aa: CASRHRTSGTSYEQYF
cdr3_nt: TGTGCCAGCAGACATCGGACTAGCGGGACCTCCTACGAGCAGTACTTC
cdr3_length: 16
j_call: TRBJ2-7
v_call: TRBV11-2
clone_size: .
d_call: TRBD2

cdr3_aa: CASSFQGPFQYF
cdr3_nt: TGTGCCAGCAGCTTTCAGGGCCCATTTCAGTACTTC
cdr3_length: 12
j_call: TRBJ2-4
v_call: TRBV5-5
clone_size: few
d_call: .